The clone carrying this T cell receptor beta chain was seen once. This specimen belongs to a study of blood T cell repertoires in COVID-19. TCRdb's copy holds only in-frame clones and misses some; the assay was immunoSEQ multiplex PCR. The profile covers roughly 320,000 clones, with 85% to 90% appearing a single time and about 4.1% taken by the ten largest. Which cohort a participant joined came from the clinical history participants gave. The source is a young man who had recovered from COVID-19. The material sequenced was PBMCs or T cells enriched from blood (not recorded which).

The CDR3 DNA is TGTGCCTCCTCCCGTCAGGGTTATAATGAAAAACTGTTTTTT. It yields the protein CASSRQGYNEKLFF. The genes are TRBV3-1 (or the pseudogene TRBV3-2) and TRBJ1-4, with a tentative D call TRBD1 (5 bases). CDR3 length equals 14 residues. Germline values: CDR1 LGHDT, CDR2 YNNKEL (reference sequence). The V end was cut by 11 bases, the J end by 4 bases, with 17 bases between.